The 24 T cell receptor beta chains below were found in one sample sequenced in a study of human T cells and chemical hapten exposure. Time point given: pre-sensitization, week 0. Treatment of the sample: therapeutic diphenylcyclopropenone sensitization with weekly scalp DPC. TCRdb recomputed calls from the RACE reads with MiXCR, one row per CDR3 protein. The sample lists 300,000 to 450,000 distinct CDR3 sequences, 5.5% occurring once. This specimen was whole blood, taken in connection with sensitization to the hapten diphenylcyclopropenone (DPC). The receptors here all came from a woman under 30 with alopecia areata. Some clones in this sample may be carry-over from other donors' samples.

This clonotype was recorded many times. The chain employs TRBV6-5 and TRBJ1-6, with a weak D call TRBD1 (6 bases). Germline-derived CDR1 and CDR2 are MNHEY and SVGAGI. The CDR3 totals 17 residues. The V end was cut by 6 bases, the J end by 2 bases, with 17 bases between. The CDR3 DNA follows: TGTGCCAGCAGGCCCACTTCAGGGGTCGCCTATAATTCACCCCTCCACTTT. This gives the protein CASRPTSGVAYNSPLHF.

This clonotype has more than one count but fewer than ten. The V gene is TRBV5-1, the J gene TRBJ2-5; TRBD2 agrees at 9 bases. This CDR3 contains 15 residues. Germline V lookup: CDR1 SGHRS, CDR2 YFSETQ. The V segment lost 3 bases and the J segment 0 bases; nucleotides outside the gene matches: 3. This CDR3 reads CASSSAGGYQETQYF. Written as DNA, the CDR3 is TGCGCCAGCAGCTCAGCGGGGGGTTACCAAGAGACCCAGTACTTC.

A few counts support this clonotype. The CDR3 loop is CASSTRQGSSEAFF. The CDR3 DNA is TGTGCCAGCAGCACAAGACAGGGGAGTTCTGAAGCTTTCTTT. The genes are TRBV7-2 and TRBJ1-1, with 8 bases aligning to TRBD1. CDR1 and CDR2 (germline): SGHTA, FQGNSA. The CDR3 consists of 14 residues. V dropped 5 bases and J dropped 6; count of bases not matched to a gene: 8.

The chain couples TRBV19 to TRBJ2-7; D gene unclear. From germline, CDR1 is LNHDA and CDR2 SQIVND (reference sequence). Trimming pared 4 bases from V and 2 bases from J, leaving 9 bases between. This CDR3 comprises 13 residues. The CDR3 sequence is CASSRESPYEQYF. Here the CDR3 DNA reads TGTGCCAGTAGTAGGGAATCCCCCTACGAGCAGTACTTC.

This clonotype was recorded at least ten times. The V and J genes are TRBV6-5 and TRBJ1-1; D is ambiguous. The CDR3 totals 14 residues. From germline, CDR1 is MNHEY and CDR2 SVGAGI. V shed 0 bases and J shed 8 bases, with 13 bases lying between them. For the CDR3, the DNA is TGTGCCAGCAGTTACTCTTCTGGCGGACCAGAAGCTTTCTTT. This translates into CASSYSSGGPEAFF.

This clonotype was observed a few times. The CDR3 DNA is TGTGCCAGCAGTTTATGGGACTTCTCTGGGGCCAACGTCCTGACTTTC. Its translation is CASSLWDFSGANVLTF. The chain couples TRBV28 to TRBJ2-6; possibly TRBD2 for D (5 bases). Trimming shortened V by 0 bases and J by 0 bases, and 6 bases separated the two germline ends. Germline CDR1 is MDHEN and CDR2 is SYDVKM. The CDR3 sequence is 16 residues long.

This clonotype was seen a handful of times. This chain connects TRBV9 to TRBJ2-3; TRBD2 matches 9 bases. The CDR3 is made up of 15 amino acids. Germline CDR1 reads SGDLS; CDR2 reads YYNGEE. Trimming took 4 bases from V and 2 from J; bases not matched to a gene: 5. In DNA, the CDR3 is TGTGCCAGCAGCCGATCGGGACTAGCCACAGATACGCAGTATTTT. Its translation: CASSRSGLATDTQYF.

This clonotype has just a few counts. The chain carries TRBV10-3 and TRBJ1-4; unclear D gene. V shed 2 bases and J shed 8 bases, with 9 bases lying between them. The CDR3 has 13 residues. Germline loops: CDR1 ENHRY, CDR2 SYGVKD. The CDR3 DNA is TGTGCCATCAGTGAGGGGCTTGGGGAAAAACTGTTTTTT. Translating it yields CAISEGLGEKLFF.

This clonotype was counted between two and nine times. This chain connects TRBV6-2 or TRBV6-3 to TRBJ2-1; 10 bases agree with TRBD2. Unmatched junction bases numbered 7, after V lost 7 bases and J lost 10 bases. CDR1 and CDR2 from the germline V gene are MNHEY and SVGEGT. This CDR3 region has 13 residues. The CDR3 DNA reads TGTGCCAGCACTCGAGCGGGGGGGCGAGAGCAGTTCTTC. Residues: CASTRAGGREQFF.

The table lists this clonotype with many counts. The chain joins TRBV4-2 to TRBJ1-2, with a weak D call TRBD1 (6 bases). This CDR3 contains 15 residues. V was clipped by 0 bases and J by 4 bases, with 12 bases between them. The germline V gene has CDR1 LGHNA and CDR2 YNFKEQ. Here the CDR3 DNA reads TGTGCCAGCAGCCAAGATGCCGGACAGAGCTATGGCTACACCTTC. It specifies CASSQDAGQSYGYTF.

In its sample, this clonotype was seen a few times. The chain joins TRBV6-5 to TRBJ2-7, with a possible D match to TRBD2 (6 bases). The CDR3 consists of 14 residues. V gave up 1 base and J gave up 4 bases, with 11 bases separating them. Germline V gene lookup returns CDR1 MNHEY and CDR2 SVGAGI. CDR3 sequence: CASSYWRGGYEQYF. The CDR3, as DNA: TGTGCCAGCAGTTACTGGAGGGGCGGTTACGAGCAGTACTTC.

This clonotype was seen ten or more times. The chain couples TRBV28 to TRBJ1-1, with a possible D match to TRBD1 (5 bases). V shed 5 bases and J shed 5 bases, with 15 bases lying between them. CDR3 length: 14 residues. Looked up from germline, CDR1 is MDHEN and CDR2 is SYDVKM. The CDR3 reads CASSRDLWSTEAFF. DNA for the CDR3: TGTGCCAGCAGTAGGGACCTCTGGAGTACTGAAGCTTTCTTT.

Ten or more counts support this clonotype. J is TRBJ2-1 and V is TRBV6-5, with D hard to call. Per germline, CDR1 MNHEY and CDR2 SVGAGI. This CDR3 has 13 amino acids. V was shortened by 6 bases and J by 9 bases, with 15 bases between the two germline ends. CDR3 amino acids: CASSPRPMGEQFF. Here the CDR3 DNA reads TGTGCCAGCAGCCCACGGCCGATGGGTGAGCAGTTCTTC.

This clonotype was detected a few times. V is TRBV11-2 and J is TRBJ2-3, with 9 positions matching TRBD2. The trim removed 6 bases at V and 1 base at J, leaving 26 bases unmatched. Germline V gives CDR1 SGHAT, CDR2 FQNNGV. The CDR3 is 22 residues long. In DNA form, the CDR3 reads TGTGCCAGCAGTCCAATCGGGCCGTGGGGCGGGGGGGCCTTTAAAGGCACAGATACGCAGTATTTT. This codes for CASSPIGPWGGGAFKGTDTQYF.

This clonotype was seen more than once but under ten times. The V call is TRBV4-1, the J call TRBJ2-1; D may match TRBD1 or TRBD2 (6 bases each). The CDR3 spans 16 residues. The germline V gene has CDR1 MGHRA and CDR2 YSYEKL. V lost 4 bases and J 8 bases, leaving 21 bases between the germline ends. The CDR3 DNA is TGCGCCAGCAGCCCCCGGGGGCCTCAGTCTGGCGATGAGCAGTTCTTC. Translated, it gives CASSPRGPQSGDEQFF.

This clonotype was seen many times. This chain links TRBV7-2 with TRBJ2-7; the D is unclear. This CDR3 has 12 amino acids. V lost 5 bases to trimming and J lost 0 bases, with 5 bases between them. CDR1 SGHTA and CDR2 FQGNSA come from the germline V gene. The CDR3 spells CASSPSSYEQYF. The CDR3 DNA reads as TGTGCCAGCAGCCCCAGCTCCTACGAGCAGTACTTC. Variable domain in full (rest from reference TRBV7-2 and TRBJ2-7): GAGVSQSPSNKVTEKGKDVELRCDPISGHTALYWYRQSLGQGLEFLIYFQGNSAPDKSGLPSDRFSAERTGGSVSTLTIQRTQQEDSAVYLCASSPSSYEQYFGPGTRLTVT.

A few counts support this clonotype. The chain carries TRBV12-3 or TRBV12-4 and TRBJ1-4; D remains ambiguous. CDR3 length equals 14 residues. Trimming removed 6 bases from V and 8 bases from J, with 16 bases in between. CDR3 loop: CASSATSSGEKLFF. Here the CDR3 DNA reads TGTGCCAGCAGCGCGACTAGTAGTGGGGAAAAACTGTTTTTT.

This clonotype was counted a few times. The chain is built from TRBV6-6 and TRBJ2-5; 9 positions agree with TRBD1. After removal of 7 bases from V and 4 bases from J, the junction contained 7 bases not matched to a gene. CDR3 size: 14 residues. CDR1 is MNHNY and CDR2 is SVGAGI in the germline V gene (reference sequence). The CDR3 loop is CASNPTGGIETQYF. In nucleotides, the CDR3 is TGTGCCAGCAACCCGACAGGGGGTATAGAGACCCAGTACTTC.

This clonotype was counted many times. CDR3 coding DNA: TGCGCCAGCAGCCAAGAAAGGTTAACAGGGCCCCTATATGGCTACACCTTC. It codes for CASSQERLTGPLYGYTF. The chain couples TRBV4-3 to TRBJ1-2; D is possibly TRBD1 (6 bases). Germline CDR1 and CDR2: LGHNA and YSLEER. Between the trimmed V and J ends, which lost 0 bases and 5 bases, there was a span of 19 bases. This CDR3 has 17 residues.

This clonotype was picked up a small number of times. This rearrangement joins TRBV7-9 to TRBJ1-2; no clear D. Germline values: CDR1 SEHNR, CDR2 FQNEAQ (reference sequence). The CDR3 sequence is 13 residues long. V lost 2 bases and J lost 4, with 8 bases in between. Here the CDR3 DNA reads TGTGCCAGCAGCTTATCGGAGATCTATGGCTACACCTTC. Translated, it gives CASSLSEIYGYTF.

This clonotype was observed a handful of times. The chain is built from TRBV6-6 and TRBJ2-2; 10 bases are a match to TRBD1. Trimming at V came to 2 bases and at J to 5 bases, leaving 5 bases not matched to a gene. Germline V gene lookup returns CDR1 MNHNY and CDR2 SVGAGI (reference sequence). The CDR3 extends over 16 amino acids. CDR3 residues: CASSYDGTGATGELFF. The CDR3 nucleotides are TGTGCCAGCAGTTACGATGGGACAGGGGCTACCGGGGAGCTGTTTTTT.

The V gene is TRBV18, the J gene TRBJ1-1; tentatively, D is TRBD1 (6 bases). Germline CDR1 KGHSH, CDR2 LQKENI. The V and J ends lost 2 bases and 3 bases respectively, with 13 bases between them. The CDR3 length is 15 residues. The DNA for the CDR3 is TGTGCCAGCTCACCATCCCCAGGGGCGGACACTGAAGCTTTCTTT. Amino acids: CASSPSPGADTEAFF.

This clonotype was seen many times. The genes are TRBV4-1 and TRBJ2-3, with TRBD2 matching over 11 bases. Looked up from germline, CDR1 is MGHRA and CDR2 is YSYEKL. Losses at the gene ends were 6 bases for V and 4 bases for J; bases not matched to a gene: 9. The CDR3 totals 16 residues. The CDR3, as DNA: TGCGCCAGCAGTCCTACTAGCGGGGGCCGGGCAGATACGCAGTATTTT. It encodes CASSPTSGGRADTQYF.

This clonotype was seen more than once but under ten times. The V and J genes are TRBV2 and TRBJ1-4; D not resolved. The CDR3 loop spans 12 amino acids. CDR1 SNHLY and CDR2 FYNNEI come from the germline V gene. V was shortened by 3 bases and J by 5 bases, with 4 bases between the two germline ends. CDR3 protein: CASSDSNEKLFF. In DNA, the CDR3 is TGTGCCAGCAGTGACAGCAATGAAAAACTGTTTTTT.